This T cell receptor (beta chain) comes out of a study of T-cell reconstitution after alpha-beta-depleted transplantation in children. TCRbeta library construction was performed incorporating unique molecular identifiers. From the PCR reads, TCRdb called clonotypes with MiXCR, one entry per CDR3 protein. The data show approximately 400,000 distinct CDR3 sequences, approximately 10% seen once. Note on this clonotype: One junction end does not reproduce the germline sequence, and a read error may be involved.

The sample in question was PBMCs from the stem cell graft donor, obtained from the stem cell graft. The TCR sequence derives from a human donor who donated a stem cell graft to a child with acute myeloid leukemia.

The CDR3 sequence is CSARDLGRGHTGELFF. The CDR3 DNA is TGCAGTGCTAGAGATCTAGGACGGGGGCACACCGGGGAGCTGTTTTTC. The chain carries TRBV20-1 and TRBJ2-2; D assignment may be TRBD1 or TRBD2 (6 bases each). The germline gives CDR1 DFQATT, CDR2 SNEGSKA (reference sequence). CDR3 length: 16 amino acids.